Below, 32 T cell receptor beta chains from the same sample are listed, as sequenced in a study of CD8 T cells in ankylosing spondylitis. From the 5' RACE reads, TCRdb called clonotypes with MiXCR, one entry per CDR3 protein. Of around 220,000 distinct CDR3 sequences listed, approximately 10% are singletons. Sequencing was done on a sample of blood, either unsorted or a sorted T cell fraction (not recorded which). The receptors come from a male donor with ankylosing spondylitis or in good health (not recorded which).

This clonotype was counted many times. The rearrangement links TRBV27 to TRBJ1-2; no clear D gene. Deletions cut 2 bases from V and 0 bases from J, with 7 bases between. Germline V gives CDR1 MNHEY, CDR2 SMNVEV (reference sequence). The CDR3 loop spans 14 amino acids. The CDR3 here is CASSLGSPNYGYTF. The CDR3 region has the DNA TGTGCCAGCAGTTTAGGGTCGCCTAACTATGGCTACACCTTC.

This clonotype was recorded at least ten times. The chain couples TRBV5-1 to TRBJ1-1, with D possibly being TRBD1 (5 bases). V was trimmed by 4 bases and J by 0 bases, leaving 13 bases between them. This CDR3 is built from 15 residues. Per the germline V gene, CDR1 is SGHRS and CDR2 is YFSETQ. In DNA, the CDR3 is TGCGCCAGCAGCCTGCCGGGACCTTTGAACACTGAAGCTTTCTTT. Encoded protein: CASSLPGPLNTEAFF.

There are a few counts of this clonotype. The chain couples TRBV5-1 to TRBJ2-5, with TRBD2 matching 9 bases. The CDR3 covers 15 residues. Per the germline V gene, CDR1 is SGHRS and CDR2 is YFSETQ. The V and J ends lost 2 bases and 1 base, in that order; junction bases with no gene match: 3. This CDR3 reads CASSFASGTQETQYF. Written as DNA, the CDR3 is TGCGCCAGCAGCTTTGCTAGCGGGACCCAAGAGACCCAGTACTTC.

The chain couples TRBV6-2 or TRBV6-3 to TRBJ1-1, with TRBD1 matching 8 bases. Germline CDR1 reads MNHEY; CDR2 reads SVGEGT. This CDR3 is 15 amino acids long. Unmatched junction bases numbered 6, after V lost 5 bases and J lost 1 base. The CDR3 reads CASSPGQGWNTEAFF. The CDR3 nucleotides are TGTGCCAGCAGTCCCGGACAGGGTTGGAACACTGAAGCTTTCTTT.

As regards this clonotype: A much larger clone is a single base away; this may be a read error. The chain combines TRBV20-1 with TRBJ2-1, with TRBD2 identical over 9 bases. The CDR3 totals 14 residues. V was pared by 2 bases and J by 9 bases, with 8 bases of the junction left unmatched. From germline, CDR1 is DFQATT and CDR2 SNEGSKA (reference sequence). In DNA, the CDR3 is TGCAGTGCTAGATGCCTAGCGGGGACGGGTGAGCAGTTCTTC. It encodes CSARCLAGTGEQFF.

This clonotype was detected many times. V and J are TRBV7-9 and TRBJ2-3; 9 bases map to TRBD1. CDR3 length: 17 amino acids. Germline values: CDR1 SEHNR, CDR2 FQNEAQ (reference sequence). J was trimmed by 0 bases and V by 5 bases; bases with no gene match: 9. The CDR3 nucleotides are TGTGCCAGCAGCCGAAGGAGGGACAGGGCTAGCACAGATACGCAGTATTTT. Protein product: CASSRRRDRASTDTQYF. Using reference TRBV7-9 and TRBJ2-3 for the parts outside the CDR3, the full variable domain is DTGVSQNPRHKITKRGQNVTFRCDPISEHNRLYWYRQTLGQGPEFLTYFQNEAQLEKSRLLSDRFSAERPKGSFSTLEIQRTEQGDSAMYLCASSRRRDRASTDTQYFGPGTRLTVL.

The genes are TRBV12-3 or TRBV12-4 and TRBJ2-4; D is unresolved. The CDR3 spans 16 residues. V was cut by 8 bases and J by 0 bases, with 17 bases left in between. The CDR3 sequence: CASRPVTGLAKNIQYF. The CDR3, as DNA: TGTGCCAGCCGCCCGGTAACTGGCCTAGCCAAAAACATTCAGTACTTC.

A remark on this clonotype: A single base separates this from a much larger clone, so it may be a read error. The rearrangement joins TRBV29-1 to TRBJ1-2; D is perhaps TRBD1 (5 bases). Germline CDR1 is SQVTM and CDR2 is ANQGSEA. The CDR3 is 13 amino acids. CDR3 in amino acids: CSVESGKSYGYPF. Here the CDR3 DNA reads TGCAGCGTTGAGTCAGGGAAATCCTATGGCTACCCCTTC.

This clonotype showed up just a few times. The chain carries TRBV28 and TRBJ1-4; D unclear. Germline V gene lookup returns CDR1 MDHEN and CDR2 SYDVKM. V was clipped by 2 bases and J by 13 bases, with 8 bases between them. This CDR3 is built from 11 residues. CDR3 in DNA: TGTGCCAGCAGTTTAAGTCGGGGACTGTTTTTT. It yields the protein CASSLSRGLFF.

The CDR3 DNA reads TGTGCCACCAGCAGTAGACAGGGAATCGTGGCGCAGACCCAGTACTTC. Its translation: CATSSRQGIVAQTQYF. The V call is TRBV15, the J call TRBJ2-5, with 7 bases aligning to TRBD1. CDR1 LNHNV and CDR2 YYDKDF come from the germline V gene (reference sequence). Unmatched junction bases numbered 13, after V lost 3 bases and J lost 6 bases. This CDR3 spans 16 amino acids.

This clonotype was seen many times. V usage is TRBV29-1 and J usage is TRBJ2-3; TRBD2 matches 11 bases. CDR1 SQVTM and CDR2 ANQGSEA come from the germline V gene. This CDR3 contains 13 residues. With 5 bases clipped from V and 5 bases from J, the junction kept 3 bases outside the gene matches. The DNA of the CDR3 is TGCAGCGTTTCTACTAGCGGGGGAGATACGCAGTATTTT. Protein sequence: CSVSTSGGDTQYF.

This clonotype was counted at least ten times. This sequence joins TRBV5-1 and TRBJ2-1, with TRBD2 matching 8 bases. Trimming at V came to 5 bases and at J to 10 bases, leaving 8 bases not matched to a gene. The CDR3 is made up of 13 amino acids. Germline CDR1 SGHRS, CDR2 YFSETQ. The CDR3 reads CASRTAGVGEQFF. DNA for the CDR3: TGCGCCAGCAGGACAGCGGGGGTCGGCGAGCAGTTCTTC.

This clonotype appeared many times. This chain joins TRBV20-1 and TRBJ2-1, with D perhaps TRBD1 or TRBD2 (5 bases each). Deletions cut 6 bases from V and 3 bases from J, with 21 bases between. The CDR3 has 16 residues. Per the germline V gene, CDR1 is DFQATT and CDR2 is SNEGSKA (reference sequence). The CDR3 sequence is CSAQHGGQGYYNEQFF. In nucleotides, the CDR3 is TGCAGTGCCCAACACGGCGGGCAGGGCTACTACAATGAGCAGTTCTTC.

This rearrangement joins TRBV5-1 to TRBJ1-4, with D uncertain. CDR1 SGHRS and CDR2 YFSETQ come from the germline V gene. V lost 0 bases to trimming and J lost 8 bases, with 17 bases between them. This CDR3 has 16 residues. Here the CDR3 DNA reads TGCGCCAGCAGCTTGGGTGGGGATACGCAGAAAGAAAAACTGTTTTTT. This encodes CASSLGGDTQKEKLFF.

V is TRBV19 and J is TRBJ1-1, with D possibly matching TRBD1 (6 bases). The germline gives CDR1 LNHDA, CDR2 SQIVND (reference sequence). The V end lost 5 bases, the J end lost 1 base, and 11 bases lay between the germline ends. The CDR3 extends over 14 amino acids. The CDR3 nucleotides are TGTGCCAGTAGTGGGGGCCGGCGGAACACTGAAGCTTTCTTT. This codes for CASSGGRRNTEAFF. The full variable domain, completed using reference TRBV19 and TRBJ1-1, is DGGITQSPKYLFRKEGQNVTLSCEQNLNHDAMYWYRQDPGQGLRLIYYSQIVNDFQKGDIAEGYSVSREKKESFPLTVTSAQKNPTAFYLCASSGGRRNTEAFFGQGTRLTVV.

This clonotype was found a few times. The chain employs TRBV5-1 and TRBJ2-3, with D possibly called TRBD1 or TRBD2 (5 bases each). V dropped 4 bases and J dropped 4 bases, with 13 bases sitting between them. Germline V gene sequence: CDR1 SGHRS, CDR2 YFSETQ. This CDR3 is 14 amino acids long. In DNA form, the CDR3 reads TGCGCCAGCAGCGGAGCACGGGGCGCAGATACGCAGTATTTT. Amino acids: CASSGARGADTQYF.

The table lists this clonotype with many counts. The chain links TRBV28 to TRBJ1-1; 12 bases fit TRBD1. V shed 2 bases and J 12 bases; nucleotides not matched to a gene: 7. CDR3 length equals 14 residues. CDR1 is MDHEN, CDR2 SYDVKM, per germline. CDR3 region: CASSLRDRGLLTFF. CDR3 in DNA: TGTGCCAGCAGTTTACGGGACAGGGGGCTTTTGACTTTCTTT.

This clonotype has at least ten counts. The rearrangement joins TRBV7-9 to TRBJ1-1; 7 bases line up with TRBD1. The V gene's germline CDR1 is SEHNR and CDR2 FQNEAQ (reference sequence). The CDR3 has 15 amino acids. Trimming removed 5 bases from V and 5 bases from J; junction bases left unmatched: 11. The CDR3: CASSIRQGVDTEAFF. CDR3 sequence (DNA): TGTGCCAGCAGCATTCGTCAGGGGGTTGATACTGAAGCTTTCTTT.

This clonotype was recorded at least ten times. The chain couples TRBV7-9 to TRBJ1-1, with 9 positions matching TRBD1. The CDR3 spans 15 residues. J was trimmed by 6 bases and V by 2 bases; bases with no gene match: 7. Per the germline V gene, CDR1 is SEHNR and CDR2 is FQNEAQ (reference sequence). The CDR3 loop is CASSLNLQGAAEAFF. CDR3 nucleotide sequence: TGTGCCAGCAGCTTAAACCTACAGGGGGCGGCTGAAGCTTTCTTT.

This clonotype was seen ten or more times. This chain uses TRBV20-1 with TRBJ2-5; the D gene is possibly TRBD2 (5 bases). The CDR3 sequence is 13 residues long. With 5 bases removed from V and 5 bases from J, the gap between germline ends came to 15 bases. Germline CDR1 is DFQATT and CDR2 is SNEGSKA (reference sequence). CDR3 sequence: CSARTGGRETQYF. In nucleotides, the CDR3 is TGCAGTGCTCGGACTGGTGGCCGGGAGACCCAGTACTTC.

This clonotype was counted at least ten times. CDR3 nucleotides: TGTGCCAGCAGCTCATTACAGGGCCAGGATGGCTACACCTTC. Encoded protein: CASSSLQGQDGYTF. The J gene is TRBJ1-2, the V gene TRBV7-3, with D perhaps TRBD1 (6 bases). The V end was cut by 4 bases, the J end by 6 bases, with 15 bases between. The CDR3 loop spans 14 amino acids. Germline assignment: CDR1 SGHTA and CDR2 FQGTGA.

This clonotype was observed at least ten times. The CDR3 protein is CASSKDRASGTEAFF. The DNA of the CDR3 is TGCGCCAGCAGCAAAGACAGAGCAAGCGGCACTGAAGCTTTCTTT. The rearrangement joins TRBV5-1 to TRBJ1-1, with D perhaps matching TRBD1 (5 bases). This CDR3 contains 15 residues. The germline CDR1 and CDR2 sequences are SGHRS and YFSETQ. Trimming cost V 4 bases and J 4 bases, with 17 bases left between them.

The rearrangement uses TRBV28 and TRBJ1-4; D gene uncertain. This CDR3 region has 17 residues. Deletions cut 1 base from V and 2 bases from J, with 14 bases between. The germline V gene has CDR1 MDHEN and CDR2 SYDVKM. The CDR3 DNA follows: TGTGCCAGCAGTTTATCGGGCGGGGTTGGGACTAATGAAAAACTGTTTTTT. Amino acids: CASSLSGGVGTNEKLFF.

This clonotype was detected many times. CDR3 sequence (DNA): TGCAGTGCTACCACTTTTGGTAGGACTAGCGGGGTAGAGACCCAGTACTTC. It translates to CSATTFGRTSGVETQYF. This chain connects TRBV20-1 to TRBJ2-5; 12 bases are a match to TRBD2. Germline V gives CDR1 DFQATT, CDR2 SNEGSKA (reference sequence). The CDR3 consists of 17 residues. V shed 4 bases, J shed 4 bases, and the junction held 13 bases outside the gene matches.

This clonotype was observed at least ten times. The V gene is TRBV5-1, the J gene TRBJ1-1; TRBD1 aligns across 8 bases. The germline V gene has CDR1 SGHRS and CDR2 YFSETQ. The V segment lost 0 bases and the J segment 0 bases; nucleotides outside the gene matches: 7. The CDR3 runs 17 residues. CDR3 bases: TGCGCCAGCAGCTTGGAGGACAGGGCGCCCATGAACACTGAAGCTTTCTTT. It codes for CASSLEDRAPMNTEAFF.

In this sample, this clonotype turned up once. The rearrangement joins TRBV7-9 to TRBJ2-7; tentative D call: TRBD1 (6 bases). CDR3 length: 15 amino acids. Germline-derived CDR1 and CDR2 are SEHNR and FQNEAQ (reference sequence). V shed 6 bases and J shed 2 bases, with 17 bases lying between them. The DNA of the CDR3 is TGTGCCAGCAGTCACACAGGGAGCAATACCTACGAGCAGTACTTC. This sequence encodes CASSHTGSNTYEQYF.

The V and J genes are TRBV5-1 and TRBJ1-2; D is ambiguous. With 4 bases removed from V and 5 bases from J, the gap between germline ends came to 9 bases. CDR1 is SGHRS, CDR2 YFSETQ, per germline. The CDR3 runs 12 residues. The CDR3 nucleotides read TGCGCCAGCAGCATACAAGATTATGGCTACACCTTC. Amino acids: CASSIQDYGYTF.

This clonotype was recorded at least ten times. The genes are TRBV5-1 and TRBJ2-2; D is uncertain. CDR3 length: 15 amino acids. V lost 0 bases to trimming and J lost 7 bases, with 13 bases between them. Per the germline V gene, CDR1 is SGHRS and CDR2 is YFSETQ. The CDR3 DNA is TGCGCCAGCAGCTTGGTGAAATCGGGCCACGGGGAGCTGTTTTTT. This sequence encodes CASSLVKSGHGELFF.

This chain joins TRBV12-3 or TRBV12-4 and TRBJ2-5; D gene unclear. There are 15 residues in the CDR3. Trimming removed 2 bases at V and 3 bases at J, with 13 bases between. CDR3 bases: TGTGCCAGCAGTTTATTTCCGGGCAGTAAAGAGACCCAGTACTTC. This encodes CASSLFPGSKETQYF.

In its sample, this clonotype was seen many times. This chain joins TRBV7-2 and TRBJ1-5; 7 nucleotides align to TRBD1. The junction had 13 bases not matched to a gene; V was cut back by 5 bases and J by 6 bases. Looked up from germline, CDR1 is SGHTA and CDR2 is FQGNSA. The CDR3 totals 16 residues. The chain's CDR3 is CASSASVTGYGQPQHF. The CDR3 nucleotides are TGTGCCAGCAGCGCGAGCGTGACAGGGTATGGTCAGCCCCAGCATTTT.

The chain uses TRBV5-1 and TRBJ1-4; TRBD1 aligns across 8 bases. Per germline, CDR1 SGHRS and CDR2 YFSETQ. The V and J ends lost 4 bases and 7 bases, in that order; junction bases with no gene match: 12. The CDR3 extends over 16 amino acids. This CDR3 reads CASSRGLQGEGEKLFF. In DNA form, the CDR3 reads TGCGCCAGCAGCCGCGGCCTACAGGGGGAAGGTGAAAAACTGTTTTTT.

In its sample, this clonotype was seen once. Possible read error: a much larger clone is one base away. This rearrangement joins TRBV6-5 to TRBJ2-2, with D perhaps matching TRBD2 (6 bases). Germline CDR1 reads MNHEY; CDR2 reads SVGAGI. CDR3 length: 13 amino acids. Here the CDR3 reads CASSYSIGGELYF. In DNA form, the CDR3 reads TGTGCCAGCAGTTACTCGATCGGCGGGGAGCTGTATTTT.